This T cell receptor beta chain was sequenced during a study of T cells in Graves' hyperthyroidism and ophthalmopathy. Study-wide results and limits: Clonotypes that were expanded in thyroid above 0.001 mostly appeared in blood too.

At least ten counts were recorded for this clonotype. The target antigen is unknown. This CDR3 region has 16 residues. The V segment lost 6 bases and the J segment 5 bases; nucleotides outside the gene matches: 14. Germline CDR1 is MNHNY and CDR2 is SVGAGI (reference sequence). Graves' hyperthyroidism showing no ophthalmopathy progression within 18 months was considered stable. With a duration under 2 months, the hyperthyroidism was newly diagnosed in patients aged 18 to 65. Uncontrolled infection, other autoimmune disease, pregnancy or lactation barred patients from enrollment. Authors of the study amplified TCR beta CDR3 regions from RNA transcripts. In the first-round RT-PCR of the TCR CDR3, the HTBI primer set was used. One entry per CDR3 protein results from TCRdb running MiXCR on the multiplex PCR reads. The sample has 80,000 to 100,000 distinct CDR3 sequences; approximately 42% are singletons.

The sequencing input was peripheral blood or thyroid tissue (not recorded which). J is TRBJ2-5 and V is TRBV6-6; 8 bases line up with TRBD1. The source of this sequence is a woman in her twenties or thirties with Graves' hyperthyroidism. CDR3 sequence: CASSPGRTGSGETQYF. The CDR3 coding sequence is TGTGCCAGCAGCCCCGGACGGACAGGGTCCGGGGAGACCCAGTACTTC.